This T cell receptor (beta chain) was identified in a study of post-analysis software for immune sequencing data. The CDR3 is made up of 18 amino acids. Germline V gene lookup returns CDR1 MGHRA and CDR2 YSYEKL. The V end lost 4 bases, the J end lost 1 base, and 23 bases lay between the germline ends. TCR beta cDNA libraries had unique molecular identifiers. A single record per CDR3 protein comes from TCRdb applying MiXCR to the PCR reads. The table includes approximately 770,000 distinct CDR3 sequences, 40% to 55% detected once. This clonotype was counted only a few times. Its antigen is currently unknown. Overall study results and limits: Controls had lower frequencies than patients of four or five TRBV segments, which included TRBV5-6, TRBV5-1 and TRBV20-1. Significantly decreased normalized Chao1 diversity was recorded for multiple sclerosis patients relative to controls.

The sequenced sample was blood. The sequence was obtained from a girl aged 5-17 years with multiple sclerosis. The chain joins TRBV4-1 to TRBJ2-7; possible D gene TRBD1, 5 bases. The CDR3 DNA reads TGCGCCAGCAGCCGAGACAGCAAGGGGCCGGCTTATTCCTACGAGCAGTACTTC. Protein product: CASSRDSKGPAYSYEQYF.